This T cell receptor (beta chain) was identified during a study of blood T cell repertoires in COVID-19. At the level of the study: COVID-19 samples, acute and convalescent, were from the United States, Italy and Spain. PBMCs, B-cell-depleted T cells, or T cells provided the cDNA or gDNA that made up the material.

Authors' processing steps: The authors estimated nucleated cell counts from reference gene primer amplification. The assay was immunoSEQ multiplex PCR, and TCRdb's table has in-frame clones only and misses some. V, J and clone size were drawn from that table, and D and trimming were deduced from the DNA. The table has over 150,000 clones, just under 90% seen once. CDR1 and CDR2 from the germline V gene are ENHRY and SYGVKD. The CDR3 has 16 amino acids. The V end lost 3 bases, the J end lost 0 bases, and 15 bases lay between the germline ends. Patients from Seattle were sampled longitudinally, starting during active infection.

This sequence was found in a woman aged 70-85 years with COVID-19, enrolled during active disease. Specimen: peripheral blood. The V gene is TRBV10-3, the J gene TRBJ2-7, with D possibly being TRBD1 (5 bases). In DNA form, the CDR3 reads TGTGCCATCAGTGATCCGACAGCGTATGGCTCCTACGAGCAGTACTTC. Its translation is CAISDPTAYGSYEQYF.